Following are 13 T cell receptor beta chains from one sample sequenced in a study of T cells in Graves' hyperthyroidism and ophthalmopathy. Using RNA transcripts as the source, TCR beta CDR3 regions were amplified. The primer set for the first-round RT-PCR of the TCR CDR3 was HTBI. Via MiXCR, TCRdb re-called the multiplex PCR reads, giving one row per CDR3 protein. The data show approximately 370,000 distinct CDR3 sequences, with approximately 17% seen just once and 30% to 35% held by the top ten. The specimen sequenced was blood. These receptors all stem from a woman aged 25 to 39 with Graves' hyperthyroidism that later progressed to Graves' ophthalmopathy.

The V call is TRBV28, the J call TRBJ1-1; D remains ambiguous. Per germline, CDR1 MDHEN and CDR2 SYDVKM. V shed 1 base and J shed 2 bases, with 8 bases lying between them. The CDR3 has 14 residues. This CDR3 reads CASSLYPQNTEAFF. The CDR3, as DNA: TGTGCCAGCAGTTTATACCCCCAAAACACTGAAGCTTTCTTT.

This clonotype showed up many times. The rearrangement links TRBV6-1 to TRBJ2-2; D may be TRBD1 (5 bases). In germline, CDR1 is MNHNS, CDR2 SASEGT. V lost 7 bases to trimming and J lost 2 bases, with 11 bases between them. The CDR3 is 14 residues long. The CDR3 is CASTTGQNTGELFF. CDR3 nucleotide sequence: TGTGCCAGCACCACCGGACAAAACACCGGGGAGCTGTTTTTT.

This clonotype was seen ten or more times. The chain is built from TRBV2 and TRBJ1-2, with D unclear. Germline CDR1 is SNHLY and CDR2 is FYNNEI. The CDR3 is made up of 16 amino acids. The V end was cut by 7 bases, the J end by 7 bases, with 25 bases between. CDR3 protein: CASKVCFVVGFSGYTF. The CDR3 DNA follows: TGTGCCAGCAAGGTATGTTTTGTCGTGGGGTTTTCTGGCTACACCTTC.

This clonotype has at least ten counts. The CDR3 loop is CASSFIAEPTGELFF. DNA of the CDR3: TGTGCCAGCAGCTTCATAGCGGAGCCCACCGGGGAGCTGTTTTTT. The V call is TRBV11-2, the J call TRBJ2-2; D might be TRBD2 (6 bases). This CDR3 has 15 residues. V shed 3 bases and J shed 4 bases, with 12 bases lying between them. Per germline, CDR1 SGHAT and CDR2 FQNNGV. Full variable domain (outside the CDR3, taken from reference TRBV11-2 and TRBJ2-2): EAGVAQSPRYKIIEKRQSVAFWCNPISGHATLYWYQQILGQGPKLLIQFQNNGVVDDSQLPKDRFSAERLKGVDSTLKIQPAKLEDSAVYLCASSFIAEPTGELFFGEGSRLTVL.

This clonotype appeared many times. The CDR3 DNA reads as TGCAGTGCTAGAGATAAGGATAACGGAGTCCACTTT. Amino acids: CSARDKDNGVHF. The chain uses TRBV20-1 and TRBJ1-6, with D uncertain. The CDR3 is 12 residues long. Looked up from germline, CDR1 is DFQATT and CDR2 is SNEGSKA (reference sequence). V was pared by 0 bases and J by 17 bases, with 14 bases between.

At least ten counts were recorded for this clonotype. The CDR3 DNA follows: TGTGCCAGTAGTATAGACCCCCACAACACAGATACGCAGTATTTT. Its protein is CASSIDPHNTDTQYF. V and J are TRBV19 and TRBJ2-3; unclear D gene. Trimming took off 0 bases at V and 2 bases at J, with 9 bases between the two ends. This CDR3 is 15 amino acids long. Looked up from germline, CDR1 is LNHDA and CDR2 is SQIVND (reference sequence).

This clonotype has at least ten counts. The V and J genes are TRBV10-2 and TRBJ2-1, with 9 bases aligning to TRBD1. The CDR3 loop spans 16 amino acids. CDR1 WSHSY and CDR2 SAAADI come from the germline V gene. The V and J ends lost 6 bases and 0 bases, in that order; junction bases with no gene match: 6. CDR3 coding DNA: TGCGCCAGCAGCGGGACAGGGAGCGGCTCCTACAATGAGCAGTTCTTC. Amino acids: CASSGTGSGSYNEQFF.

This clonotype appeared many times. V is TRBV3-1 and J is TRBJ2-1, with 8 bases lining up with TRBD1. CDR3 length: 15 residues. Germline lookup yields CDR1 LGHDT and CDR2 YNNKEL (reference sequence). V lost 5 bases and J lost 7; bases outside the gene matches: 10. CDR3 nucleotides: TGTGCCAGCAGCTTTGAGCAGGGGGCATTGAATGAGCAGTTCTTC. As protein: CASSFEQGALNEQFF.

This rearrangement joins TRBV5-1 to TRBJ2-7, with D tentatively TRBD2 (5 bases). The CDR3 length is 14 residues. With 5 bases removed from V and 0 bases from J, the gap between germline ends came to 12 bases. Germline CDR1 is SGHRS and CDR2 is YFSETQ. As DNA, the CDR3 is TGCGCCAGCAGGGCGGGCAGAAGCTCCTACGAGCAGTACTTC. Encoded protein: CASRAGRSSYEQYF.

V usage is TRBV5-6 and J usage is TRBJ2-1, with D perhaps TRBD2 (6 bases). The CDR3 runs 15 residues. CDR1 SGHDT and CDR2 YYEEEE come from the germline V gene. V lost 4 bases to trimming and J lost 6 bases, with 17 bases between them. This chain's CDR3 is CASSTTSPGGNEQFF. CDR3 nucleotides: TGTGCCAGCAGCACCACTAGTCCCGGGGGCAATGAGCAGTTCTTC. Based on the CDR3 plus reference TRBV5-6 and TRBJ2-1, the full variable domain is DAGVTQSPTHLIKTRGQQVTLRCSPKSGHDTVSWYQQALGQGPQFIFQYYEEEERQRGNFPDRFSGHQFPNYSSELNVNALLLGDSALYLCASSTTSPGGNEQFFGPGTRLTVL.

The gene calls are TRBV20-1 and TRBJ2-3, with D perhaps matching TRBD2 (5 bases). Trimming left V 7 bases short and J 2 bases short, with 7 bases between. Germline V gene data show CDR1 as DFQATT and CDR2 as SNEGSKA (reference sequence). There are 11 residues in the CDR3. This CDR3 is CSGADTDTQYF. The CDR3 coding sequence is TGCAGTGGAGCGGACACAGATACGCAGTATTTT.

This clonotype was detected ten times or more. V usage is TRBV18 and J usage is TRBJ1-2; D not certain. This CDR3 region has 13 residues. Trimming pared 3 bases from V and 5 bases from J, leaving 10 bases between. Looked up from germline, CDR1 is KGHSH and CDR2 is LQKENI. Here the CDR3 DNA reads TGTGCCAGCTCACCGGTTGTTGGGTATGGCTACACCTTC. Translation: CASSPVVGYGYTF. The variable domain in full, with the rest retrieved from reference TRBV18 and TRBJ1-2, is NAGVMQNPRHLVRRRGQEARLRCSPMKGHSHVYWYRQLPEEGLKFMVYLQKENIIDESGMPKERFSAEFPKEGPSILRIQQVVRGDSAAYFCASSPVVGYGYTFGSGTRLTVV.

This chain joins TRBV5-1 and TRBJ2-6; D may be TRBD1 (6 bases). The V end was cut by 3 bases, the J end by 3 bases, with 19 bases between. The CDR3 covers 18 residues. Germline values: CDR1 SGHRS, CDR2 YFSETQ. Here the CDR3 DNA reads TGCGCCAGCAGCTCCCGGGACACCCTCCTGGGTGGGGCCAACGTCCTGACTTTC. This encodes CASSSRDTLLGGANVLTF.